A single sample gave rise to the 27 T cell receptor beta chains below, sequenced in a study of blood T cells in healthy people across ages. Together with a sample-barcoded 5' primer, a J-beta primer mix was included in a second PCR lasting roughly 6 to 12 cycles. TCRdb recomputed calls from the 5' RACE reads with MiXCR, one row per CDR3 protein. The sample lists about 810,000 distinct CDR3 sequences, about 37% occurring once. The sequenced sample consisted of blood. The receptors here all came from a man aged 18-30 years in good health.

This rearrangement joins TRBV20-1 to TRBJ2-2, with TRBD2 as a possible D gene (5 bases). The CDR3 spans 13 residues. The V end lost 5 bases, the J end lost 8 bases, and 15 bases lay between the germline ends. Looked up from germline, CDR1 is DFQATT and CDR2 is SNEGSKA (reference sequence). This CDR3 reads CSAQPWSGGELFF. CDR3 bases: TGCAGTGCTCAACCATGGTCGGGGGGGGAGCTGTTTTTT.

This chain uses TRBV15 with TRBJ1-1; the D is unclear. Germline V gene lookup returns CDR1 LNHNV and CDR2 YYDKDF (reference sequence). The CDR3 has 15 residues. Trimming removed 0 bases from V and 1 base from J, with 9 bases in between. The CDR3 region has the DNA TGTGCCACCAGCAGAGAAGGCTCGAGGAACACTGAAGCTTTCTTT. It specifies CATSREGSRNTEAFF.

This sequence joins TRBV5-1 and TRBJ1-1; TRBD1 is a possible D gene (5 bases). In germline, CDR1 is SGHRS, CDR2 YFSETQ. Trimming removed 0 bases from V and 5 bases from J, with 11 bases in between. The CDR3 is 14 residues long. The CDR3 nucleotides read TGCGCCAGCAGCTTGGAGCGGGGGAGAACTGAAGCTTTCTTT. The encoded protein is CASSLERGRTEAFF.

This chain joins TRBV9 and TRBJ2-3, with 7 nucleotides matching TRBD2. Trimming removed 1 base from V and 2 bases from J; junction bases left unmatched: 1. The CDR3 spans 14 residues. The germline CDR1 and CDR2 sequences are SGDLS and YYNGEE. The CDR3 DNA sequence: TGTGCCAGCAGCGTAACTAGCGACACAGATACGCAGTATTTT. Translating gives CASSVTSDTDTQYF.

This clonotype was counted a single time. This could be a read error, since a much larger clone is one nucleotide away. In DNA form, the CDR3 reads TGTGCCGGGAGCCTGACATTCAATGAGCAGTTCTTC. This translates into CAGSLTFNEQFF. The chain links TRBV30 to TRBJ2-1, with a tentative D call TRBD2 (5 bases). The CDR3 is 12 amino acids. Germline CDR1 GTSNPN, CDR2 SVGIG (reference sequence).

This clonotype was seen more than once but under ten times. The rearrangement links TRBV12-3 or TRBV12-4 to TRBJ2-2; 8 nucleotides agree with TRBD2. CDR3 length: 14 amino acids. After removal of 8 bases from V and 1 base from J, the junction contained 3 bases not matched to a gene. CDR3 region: CASRLAGNTGELFF. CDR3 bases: TGTGCCAGCCGGCTAGCGGGGAACACCGGGGAGCTGTTTTTT.

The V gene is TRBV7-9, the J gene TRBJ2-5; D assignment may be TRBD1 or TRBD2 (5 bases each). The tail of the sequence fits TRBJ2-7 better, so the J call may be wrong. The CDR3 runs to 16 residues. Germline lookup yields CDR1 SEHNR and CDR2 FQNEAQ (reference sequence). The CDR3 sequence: CASSSWTGVGTCEQYF. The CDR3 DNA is TGTGCCAGCAGCTCCTGGACCGGGGTAGGGACCTGCGAGCAGTACTTC.

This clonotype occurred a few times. DNA for the CDR3: TGCGCCAGCAGTCCACGACAGCCCAACACTGAAGCTTTCTTT. It translates to CASSPRQPNTEAFF. J is TRBJ1-1 and V is TRBV5-1; TRBD1 is a possible D gene (5 bases). CDR1 and CDR2 (germline): SGHRS, YFSETQ. This CDR3 comprises 14 residues. Trimming removed 5 bases at V and 2 bases at J, with 13 bases between.

CDR3 nucleotide sequence: TGTGCCTGGAGTGTACTGGGGATTCGCACAGATACGCAGTATTTT. Translating gives CAWSVLGIRTDTQYF. V usage is TRBV30 and J usage is TRBJ2-3; the D is unclear. This CDR3 is built from 15 residues. V was pared by 0 bases and J by 1 base, with 11 bases between. Germline lookup yields CDR1 GTSNPN and CDR2 SVGIG (reference sequence).

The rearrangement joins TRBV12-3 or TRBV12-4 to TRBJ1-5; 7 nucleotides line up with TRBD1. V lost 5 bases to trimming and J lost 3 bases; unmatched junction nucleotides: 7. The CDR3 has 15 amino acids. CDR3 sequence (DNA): TGTGCCAGCAGTCTAGACAGGGCAAACAATCAGCCCCAGCATTTT. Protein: CASSLDRANNQPQHF.

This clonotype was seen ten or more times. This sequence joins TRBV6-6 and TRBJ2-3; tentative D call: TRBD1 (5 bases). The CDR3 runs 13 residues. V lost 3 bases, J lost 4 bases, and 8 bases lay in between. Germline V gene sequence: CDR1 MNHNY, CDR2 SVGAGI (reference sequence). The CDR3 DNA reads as TGTGCCAGCAGTTATCAGGGCCCAGATACGCAGTATTTT. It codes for CASSYQGPDTQYF.

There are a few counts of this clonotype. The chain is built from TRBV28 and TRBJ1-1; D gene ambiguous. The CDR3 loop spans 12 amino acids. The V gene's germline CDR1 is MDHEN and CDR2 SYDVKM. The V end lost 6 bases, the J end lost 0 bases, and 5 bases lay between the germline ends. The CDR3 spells CASRIMNTEAFF. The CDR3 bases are TGTGCCAGCAGGATCATGAACACTGAAGCTTTCTTT.

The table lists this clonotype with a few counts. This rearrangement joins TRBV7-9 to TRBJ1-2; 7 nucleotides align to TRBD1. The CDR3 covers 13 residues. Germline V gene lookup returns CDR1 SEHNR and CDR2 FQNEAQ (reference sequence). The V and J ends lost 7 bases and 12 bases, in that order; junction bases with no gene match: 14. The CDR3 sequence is CASNLERTGGDTF. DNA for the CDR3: TGTGCCAGCAATTTGGAGAGGACAGGCGGAGACACCTTC.

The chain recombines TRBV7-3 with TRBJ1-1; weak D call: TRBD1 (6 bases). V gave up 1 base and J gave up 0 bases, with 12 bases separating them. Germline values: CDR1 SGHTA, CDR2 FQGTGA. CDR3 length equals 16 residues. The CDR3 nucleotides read TGTGCCAGCAGCTTAATGGCAGGGGTCGTGAACACTGAAGCTTTCTTT. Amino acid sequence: CASSLMAGVVNTEAFF.

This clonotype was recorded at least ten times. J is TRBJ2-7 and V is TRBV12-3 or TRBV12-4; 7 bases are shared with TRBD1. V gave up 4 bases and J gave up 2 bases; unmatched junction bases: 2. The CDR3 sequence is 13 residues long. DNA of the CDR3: TGTGCCAGCAGTTCGGGACAGCCCTACGAGCAGTACTTC. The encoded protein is CASSSGQPYEQYF.

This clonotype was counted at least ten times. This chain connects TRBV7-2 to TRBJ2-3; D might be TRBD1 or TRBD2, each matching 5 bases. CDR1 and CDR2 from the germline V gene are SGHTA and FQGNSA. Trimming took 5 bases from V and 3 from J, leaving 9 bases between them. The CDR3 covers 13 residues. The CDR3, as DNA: TGTGCCAGCAGCCGGGACGAAACAGATACGCAGTATTTT. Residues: CASSRDETDTQYF.

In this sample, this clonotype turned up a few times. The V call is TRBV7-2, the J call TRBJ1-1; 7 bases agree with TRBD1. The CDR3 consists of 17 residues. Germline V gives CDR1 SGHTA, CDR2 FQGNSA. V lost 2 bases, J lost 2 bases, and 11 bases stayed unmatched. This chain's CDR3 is CASSLRGPTGRNTEAFF. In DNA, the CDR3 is TGTGCCAGCAGCTTAAGGGGGCCTACAGGGCGAAACACTGAAGCTTTCTTT.

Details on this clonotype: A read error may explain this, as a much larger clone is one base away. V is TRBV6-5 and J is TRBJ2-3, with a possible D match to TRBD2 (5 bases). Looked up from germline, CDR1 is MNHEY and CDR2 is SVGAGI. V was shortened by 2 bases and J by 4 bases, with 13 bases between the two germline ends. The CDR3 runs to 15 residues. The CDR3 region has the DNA TGTGCCAGCAGTTACGCGTCGGGGAGTTCAGATACGCAGTATTTT. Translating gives CASSYASGSSDTQYF.

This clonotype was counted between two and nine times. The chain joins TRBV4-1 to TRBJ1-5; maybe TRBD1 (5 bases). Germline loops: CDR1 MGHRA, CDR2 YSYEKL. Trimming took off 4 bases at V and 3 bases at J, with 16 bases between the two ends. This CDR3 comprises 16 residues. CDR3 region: CASSPQGALTNQPQHF. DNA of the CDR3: TGCGCCAGCAGCCCACAAGGGGCCCTGACCAATCAGCCCCAGCATTTT.

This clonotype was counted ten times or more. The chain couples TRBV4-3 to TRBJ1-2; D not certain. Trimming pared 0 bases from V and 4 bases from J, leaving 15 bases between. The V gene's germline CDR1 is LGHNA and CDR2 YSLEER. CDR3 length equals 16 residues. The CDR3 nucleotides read TGCGCCAGCAGCCAAGACGGAGGTTCGACCCTCTATGGCTACACCTTC. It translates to CASSQDGGSTLYGYTF.

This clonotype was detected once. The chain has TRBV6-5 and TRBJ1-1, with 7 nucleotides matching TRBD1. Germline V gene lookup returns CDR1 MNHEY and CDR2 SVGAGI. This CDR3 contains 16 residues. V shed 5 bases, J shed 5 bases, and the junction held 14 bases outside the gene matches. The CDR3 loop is CASSPTRGKGGTEAFF. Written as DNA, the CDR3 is TGTGCCAGCAGTCCCACCAGGGGGAAGGGGGGAACTGAAGCTTTCTTT.

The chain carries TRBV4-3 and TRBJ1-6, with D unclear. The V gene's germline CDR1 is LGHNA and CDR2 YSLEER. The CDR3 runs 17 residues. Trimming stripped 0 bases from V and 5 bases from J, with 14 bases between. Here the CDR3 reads CASSQDPPQVHNSPLHF. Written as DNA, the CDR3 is TGCGCCAGCAGCCAAGACCCCCCCCAGGTCCATAATTCACCCCTCCACTTT.

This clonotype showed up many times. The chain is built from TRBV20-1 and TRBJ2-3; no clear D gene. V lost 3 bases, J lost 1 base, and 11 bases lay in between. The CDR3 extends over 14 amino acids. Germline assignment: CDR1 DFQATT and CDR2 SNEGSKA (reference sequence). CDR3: CSASGSRGTDTQYF. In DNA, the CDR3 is TGCAGTGCTAGTGGCTCTCGGGGCACAGATACGCAGTATTTT.

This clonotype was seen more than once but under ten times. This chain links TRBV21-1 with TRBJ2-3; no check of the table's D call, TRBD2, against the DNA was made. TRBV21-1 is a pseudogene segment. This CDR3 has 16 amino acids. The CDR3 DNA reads TGTGCCAGCAGCAAAGGGAAGCGGGGGGCCACAGATACGCAGTATTTT. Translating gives CASSKGKRGATDTQYF.

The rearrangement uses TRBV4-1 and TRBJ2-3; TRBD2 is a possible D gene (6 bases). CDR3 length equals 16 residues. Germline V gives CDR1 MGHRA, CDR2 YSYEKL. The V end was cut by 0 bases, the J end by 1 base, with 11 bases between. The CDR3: CASSQDGGVGTDTQYF. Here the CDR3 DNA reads TGCGCCAGCAGCCAAGATGGCGGGGTTGGCACAGATACGCAGTATTTT.

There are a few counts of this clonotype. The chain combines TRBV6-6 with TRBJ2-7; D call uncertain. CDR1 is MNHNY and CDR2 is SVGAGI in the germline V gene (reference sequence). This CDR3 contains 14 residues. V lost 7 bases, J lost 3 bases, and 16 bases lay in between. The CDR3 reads CASTYLGVFYEQYF. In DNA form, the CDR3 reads TGTGCCAGCACCTACCTTGGGGTATTCTACGAGCAGTACTTC.

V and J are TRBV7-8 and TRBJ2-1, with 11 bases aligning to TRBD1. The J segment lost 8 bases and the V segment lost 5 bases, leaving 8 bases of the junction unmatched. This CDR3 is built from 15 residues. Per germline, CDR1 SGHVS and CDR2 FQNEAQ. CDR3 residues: CASSLDRGHSDEQFF. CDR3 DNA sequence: TGTGCCAGCAGCCTGGACAGGGGGCATAGCGATGAGCAGTTCTTC.